Following are 13 T cell receptor beta chains from one sample sequenced in a study of T cell changes during pregnancy in multiple sclerosis. TCRdb's table, derived via immunoSEQ multiplex PCR, lists solely in-frame clones and lacks some. The data contain some 38,000 clones, roughly 89% of them seen just once; the ten biggest clones take up 0.5% to 0.85%. Sequencing was performed on CD4+ T cells from peripheral blood mononuclear cells, taken in the second trimester of pregnancy. Receptor source: a female donor in good health, enrolled as a control in a pregnancy study.

V and J are TRBV7-6 and TRBJ2-7; D call uncertain. This CDR3 has 12 residues. Germline V gene data show CDR1 as SGHVS and CDR2 as FNYEAQ. Trimming took off 4 bases at V and 4 bases at J, with 8 bases between the two ends. The CDR3 protein is CASSSLGYEQYF. The DNA of the CDR3 is TGTGCCAGCAGCTCCCTAGGATACGAGCAGTACTTC.

This chain links TRBV5-4 with TRBJ1-4; tentative D call: TRBD1 (5 bases). The V end lost 0 bases, the J end lost 8 bases, and 14 bases lay between the germline ends. CDR3 length equals 15 residues. Germline CDR1 SGHNT, CDR2 YYREEE (reference sequence). CDR3 amino acids: CASSLAVPGGEKLFF. Written as DNA, the CDR3 is TGTGCCAGCAGCTTGGCAGTCCCCGGGGGGGAAAAACTGTTTTTT.

This sequence joins TRBV7-2 and TRBJ1-1; no clear D gene. With 5 bases removed from V and 0 bases from J, the gap between germline ends came to 4 bases. The V gene's germline CDR1 is SGHTA and CDR2 FQGNSA. CDR3 size: 12 residues. This CDR3 is CASSTMNTEAFF. The CDR3 DNA follows: TGTGCCAGCAGCACAATGAACACTGAAGCTTTCTTT. Looking up the rest from reference TRBV7-2 and TRBJ1-1 gives the full variable domain: GAGVSQSPSNKVTEKGKDVELRCDPISGHTALYWYRQSLGQGLEFLIYFQGNSAPDKSGLPSDRFSAERTGGSVSTLTIQRTQQEDSAVYLCASSTMNTEAFFGQGTRLTVV.

The J gene is TRBJ2-5, the V gene TRBV19, with D unclear. V was clipped by 0 bases and J by 1 base, with 3 bases between them. Germline V gene data show CDR1 as LNHDA and CDR2 as SQIVND (reference sequence). The CDR3 length is 13 residues. DNA for the CDR3: TGTGCCAGTAGTATAGACAGCCAAGAGACCCAGTACTTC. Translation gives CASSIDSQETQYF.

This rearrangement joins TRBV28 to TRBJ1-4; 10 bases map to TRBD1. Germline V lookup: CDR1 MDHEN, CDR2 SYDVKM. The CDR3 is made up of 15 amino acids. V shed 6 bases and J 7 bases; nucleotides not matched to a gene: 8. CDR3 amino acids: CASSSTGTGVEKLFF. CDR3 DNA sequence: TGTGCCAGCAGCTCTACCGGGACAGGGGTTGAAAAACTGTTTTTT.

This chain links TRBV11-2 with TRBJ2-2, with TRBD2 matching 7 bases. V lost 8 bases to trimming and J lost 6 bases; unmatched junction nucleotides: 3. From germline, CDR1 is SGHAT and CDR2 FQNNGV. This CDR3 spans 12 amino acids. The CDR3 DNA reads as TGTGCCAGCCGGGGAGGGGCCGGGGAGCTGTTTTTT. Encoded protein: CASRGGAGELFF.

The J gene is TRBJ2-5, the V gene TRBV7-3; 12 bases match TRBD2. Germline CDR1 and CDR2: SGHTA and FQGTGA. V was clipped by 0 bases and J by 0 bases; unmatched bases: 5. The CDR3 is 18 residues long. Written as DNA, the CDR3 is TGTGCCAGCAGCTTAACCGGAGGGACTAGCGGGTACCAAGAGACCCAGTACTTC. Its translation: CASSLTGGTSGYQETQYF.

The rearrangement links TRBV9 to TRBJ2-3, with D possibly matching TRBD1 (6 bases). The CDR3 loop spans 16 amino acids. In germline, CDR1 is SGDLS, CDR2 YYNGEE. V gave up 0 bases and J gave up 4 bases, with 15 bases separating them. The CDR3 sequence: CASSVEGTSYADTQYF. Here the CDR3 DNA reads TGTGCCAGCAGCGTAGAAGGGACAAGCTACGCAGATACGCAGTATTTT.

This chain connects TRBV9 to TRBJ2-5, with D possibly being TRBD1 (6 bases). The CDR3 runs to 14 residues. CDR1 SGDLS and CDR2 YYNGEE come from the germline V gene. V lost 4 bases and J 5 bases, leaving 15 bases between the germline ends. The CDR3 bases are TGTGCCAGCAGCCCTCAGGAAAGGGGGGAGACCCAGTACTTC. Translating it yields CASSPQERGETQYF.

The chain couples TRBV5-1 to TRBJ2-5, with 7 nucleotides matching TRBD1. V lost 0 bases, J lost 5 bases, and 10 bases stayed unmatched. Looked up from germline, CDR1 is SGHRS and CDR2 is YFSETQ. The CDR3 extends over 16 amino acids. The CDR3 DNA reads as TGCGCCAGCAGCTTGGCCGGTCGGGCCAGGGGGGAGACCCAGTACTTC. It translates to CASSLAGRARGETQYF.

The V call is TRBV28, the J call TRBJ1-6, with D possibly TRBD1 on 6 matching bases. Looked up from germline, CDR1 is MDHEN and CDR2 is SYDVKM. The V end lost 3 bases, the J end lost 6 bases, and 15 bases lay between the germline ends. This CDR3 contains 16 residues. The CDR3 DNA sequence: TGTGCCAGCAGTTTCGCGACAGGCTCTGGTAATTCACCCCTCCACTTT. This gives the protein CASSFATGSGNSPLHF.

V usage is TRBV19 and J usage is TRBJ1-1, with 7 bases lining up with TRBD1. The V gene end was trimmed by 5 bases and the J gene end by 4 bases; junction bases not matched to a gene: 7. Germline CDR1 LNHDA, CDR2 SQIVND (reference sequence). The CDR3 loop spans 14 amino acids. The CDR3 region has the DNA TGTGCCAGTAGTCACCTCGACAGGGTCACTGAAGCTTTCTTT. Translating gives CASSHLDRVTEAFF.

The chain carries TRBV18 and TRBJ2-7, with 8 bases that match TRBD1. Germline V CDR1 and CDR2: KGHSH, LQKENI. V lost 3 bases to trimming and J lost 4 bases; unmatched junction nucleotides: 5. CDR3 size: 14 residues. In nucleotides, the CDR3 is TGTGCCAGCTCACCCCAGCGACAGGGGTACGAGCAGTACTTC. It encodes CASSPQRQGYEQYF.